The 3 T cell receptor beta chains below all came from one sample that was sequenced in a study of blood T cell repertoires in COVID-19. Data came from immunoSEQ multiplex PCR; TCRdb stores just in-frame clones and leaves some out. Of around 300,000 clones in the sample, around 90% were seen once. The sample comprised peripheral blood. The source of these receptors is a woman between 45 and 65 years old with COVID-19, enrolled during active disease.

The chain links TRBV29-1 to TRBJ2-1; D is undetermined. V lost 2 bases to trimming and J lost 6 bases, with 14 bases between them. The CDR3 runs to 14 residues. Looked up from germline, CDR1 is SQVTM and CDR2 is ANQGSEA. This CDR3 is CSVERQVLGNEQFF. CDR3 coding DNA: TGCAGCGTTGAACGCCAGGTTTTGGGCAATGAGCAGTTCTTC.

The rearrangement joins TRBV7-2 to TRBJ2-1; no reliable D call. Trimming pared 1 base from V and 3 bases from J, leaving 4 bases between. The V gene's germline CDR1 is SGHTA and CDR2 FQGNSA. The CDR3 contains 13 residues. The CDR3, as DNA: TGTGCCAGCAGCTTAGGGCTCTACAATGAGCAGTTCTTC. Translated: CASSLGLYNEQFF.

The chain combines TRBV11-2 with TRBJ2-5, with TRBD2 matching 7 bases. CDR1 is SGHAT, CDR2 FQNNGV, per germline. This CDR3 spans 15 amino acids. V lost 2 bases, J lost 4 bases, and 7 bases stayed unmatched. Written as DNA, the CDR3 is TGTGCCAGCAGCTTAATGGGAGGGCCCGGAGAGACCCAGTACTTC. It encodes CASSLMGGPGETQYF. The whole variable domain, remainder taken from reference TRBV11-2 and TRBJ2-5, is EAGVAQSPRYKIIEKRQSVAFWCNPISGHATLYWYQQILGQGPKLLIQFQNNGVVDDSQLPKDRFSAERLKGVDSTLKIQPAKLEDSAVYLCASSLMGGPGETQYFGPGTRLLVL.